A single sample gave rise to the 8 T cell receptor beta chains below, sequenced in a study of cytomegalovirus exposure and HLA in healthy donors. This PCR relied on a set of 60 Vbeta primers and 13 Jbeta primers. Only in-frame clones appear in the TCRdb table, and some are missing; sequencing was by immunoSEQ multiplex PCR. Its table records 140,000 to 150,000 clones. Material for sequencing was PBMCs. The source of these receptors is a male donor in good health and CMV-seronegative.

The V call is TRBV28, the J call TRBJ1-2; possible D gene TRBD1, 5 bases. This CDR3 comprises 15 residues. Trimming removed 2 bases at V and 5 bases at J, with 15 bases between. In germline, CDR1 is MDHEN, CDR2 SYDVKM. The CDR3 coding sequence is TGTGCCAGCAGTTTAGGGATGGGGCCTCTATATGGCTACACCTTC. Protein sequence: CASSLGMGPLYGYTF.

The chain has TRBV27 and TRBJ2-3, with 7 bases matching TRBD2. The junction had 9 bases not matched to a gene; V was cut back by 10 bases and J by 5 bases. The CDR3 consists of 13 residues. Per the germline V gene, CDR1 is MNHEY and CDR2 is SMNVEV (reference sequence). Here the CDR3 reads CATEGLDRDTQYF. The CDR3 region has the DNA TGTGCCACCGAAGGACTAGATCGAGATACGCAGTATTTT.

This chain links TRBV9 with TRBJ2-3; 9 bases agree with TRBD2. The CDR3 loop spans 16 amino acids. The germline gives CDR1 SGDLS, CDR2 YYNGEE. V was clipped by 0 bases and J by 4 bases; unmatched bases: 6. The CDR3 DNA reads TGTGCCAGCAGCGTAGGTGGCGGGGGGGCCGCAGATACGCAGTATTTT. As protein: CASSVGGGGAADTQYF.

The chain couples TRBV19 to TRBJ1-3; no firm D call. V lost 10 bases and J 0 bases, leaving 10 bases between the germline ends. Germline V CDR1 and CDR2: LNHDA, SQIVND (reference sequence). The CDR3 runs to 13 residues. CDR3 residues: CATRRVSGNTIYF. CDR3 in DNA: TGTGCCACCAGGAGGGTCTCTGGAAACACCATATATTTT.

This chain links TRBV5-1 with TRBJ2-2; 8 bases are shared with TRBD1. From germline, CDR1 is SGHRS and CDR2 YFSETQ. The CDR3 has 14 residues. V trimming: 6 bases; J trimming: 4 bases; junction bases outside the gene matches: 5. CDR3 DNA sequence: TGCGCCAGCATGCTCACAGGGGGCACCGGGGAGCTGTTTTTT. Translated: CASMLTGGTGELFF.

The V and J genes are TRBV19 and TRBJ2-5; a weak D match, TRBD2 (8 bases). The V end lost 0 bases, the J end lost 2 bases, and 19 bases lay between the germline ends. The germline gives CDR1 LNHDA, CDR2 SQIVND (reference sequence). CDR3 length equals 18 residues. CDR3 region: CASSIDHLGGGQQETQYF. DNA for the CDR3: TGTGCCAGTAGTATAGATCACCTCGGGGGGGGACAGCAAGAGACCCAGTACTTC.

This chain uses TRBV7-8 with TRBJ1-5, with a tentative D call TRBD1 (6 bases). This CDR3 has 15 residues. CDR1 is SGHVS, CDR2 FQNEAQ, per germline. Trimming left V 0 bases short and J 1 base short, with 7 bases between. CDR3 sequence reads: CASSLAGASNQPQHF. Written as DNA, the CDR3 is TGTGCCAGCAGCTTAGCGGGGGCGAGCAATCAGCCCCAGCATTTT.

About this clone: The junction departs from germline at one end; a sequencing error may be responsible. This chain joins TRBV15 and TRBJ1-2, with a weak D call TRBD1 (5 bases). The germline gives CDR1 LNHNV, CDR2 YYDKDF (reference sequence). There are 14 residues in the CDR3. The CDR3 spells CATSRDRTPQTERF. CDR3 bases: TGTGCCACCAGCAGAGATCGCACCCCTCAGACAGAGCGCTTC.